Each of the 20 T cell receptor beta chains below was sequenced from the same sample in a study of identical twins. Each CDR3 protein gets one entry after TCRdb re-called the 5' RACE reads with MiXCR. The sample records 550,000 to 700,000 distinct CDR3 sequences, around a tenth being singletons. A further study also used this sample, focusing on yellow fever vaccine responses in identical twins.

The sequencing sample was made of PBMCs. The receptors here all came from a young woman in good health.

This clonotype was observed at least ten times. The chain links TRBV7-9 to TRBJ2-1; TRBD2 matches at 7 bases. After removal of 4 bases from V and 7 bases from J, the junction contained 7 bases not matched to a gene. Looked up from germline, CDR1 is SEHNR and CDR2 is FQNEAQ (reference sequence). The CDR3 has 14 residues. The CDR3, as DNA: TGTGCCAGCAGCTGGGGGGGGGGTATTAATGAGCAGTTCTTC. It encodes CASSWGGGINEQFF.

The table lists this clonotype with many counts. The V and J genes are TRBV6-2 or TRBV6-3 and TRBJ2-7, with TRBD2 matching 10 bases. After removal of 2 bases from V and 3 bases from J, the junction contained 22 bases not matched to a gene. The germline V gene has CDR1 MNHEY and CDR2 SVGEGT. This CDR3 region has 21 residues. Written as DNA, the CDR3 is TGTGCCAGCAGTTACGTCTTCGACACGAGGACTAGCGGAGCCCGGGTCTACGAGCAGTACTTC. This gives the protein CASSYVFDTRTSGARVYEQYF.

In this sample, this clonotype turned up many times. The V gene is TRBV27, the J gene TRBJ1-5; a possible D gene is TRBD1 (6 bases). This CDR3 has 15 residues. From germline, CDR1 is MNHEY and CDR2 SMNVEV (reference sequence). V dropped 3 bases and J dropped 3 bases, with 12 bases sitting between them. In nucleotides, the CDR3 is TGTGCCAGCAGTTTTATAGGGGGGGACAATCAGCCCCAGCATTTT. Its translation is CASSFIGGDNQPQHF.

The chain carries TRBV28 and TRBJ2-1; 8 bases map to TRBD2. Germline assignment: CDR1 MDHEN and CDR2 SYDVKM. Losses at the gene ends were 7 bases for V and 3 bases for J; bases not matched to a gene: 8. This CDR3 contains 15 residues. The CDR3 bases are TGTGCCAGCACCGTAGCGGGACCCAGCTACAATGAGCAGTTCTTC. Its translation is CASTVAGPSYNEQFF.

This clonotype appeared many times. CDR3 protein: CASAGSSYEQYF. Here the CDR3 DNA reads TGTGCCTCGGCGGGGAGCTCCTACGAGCAGTACTTC. The chain uses TRBV12-3 or TRBV12-4 and TRBJ2-7; a weak D match, TRBD2 (6 bases). V was cut by 11 bases and J by 0 bases, with 11 bases left in between. The CDR3 consists of 12 residues.

This clonotype was recorded at least ten times. The chain recombines TRBV6-2 or TRBV6-3 with TRBJ2-7, with 9 bases that match TRBD2. Germline CDR1 MNHEY, CDR2 SVGEGT. The CDR3 spans 14 residues. Unmatched junction bases numbered 1, after V lost 0 bases and J lost 4 bases. CDR3 sequence reads: CASSYSGLAYEQYF. CDR3 DNA sequence: TGTGCCAGCAGTTACTCTGGACTAGCGTACGAGCAGTACTTC.

This clonotype has a handful of counts. V gene TRBV29-1 combines with J gene TRBJ1-2; maybe TRBD1 (6 bases). This CDR3 contains 11 residues. V was cut by 3 bases and J by 6 bases, with 8 bases left in between. Per the germline V gene, CDR1 is SQVTM and CDR2 is ANQGSEA. The CDR3 here is CSVEQGHGYTF. The CDR3, as DNA: TGCAGCGTTGAGCAGGGGCATGGCTACACCTTC.

This clonotype was seen a handful of times. V gene TRBV6-2 or TRBV6-3 combines with J gene TRBJ2-3; 9 bases fit TRBD2. Per the germline V gene, CDR1 is MNHEY and CDR2 is SVGEGT. V gave up 5 bases and J gave up 6 bases; unmatched junction bases: 9. CDR3 length: 15 residues. CDR3 protein: CASSPGLAMRDTQYF. The CDR3 DNA sequence: TGTGCCAGCAGTCCGGGACTAGCAATGCGCGATACGCAGTATTTT.

This clonotype has just a few counts. This chain connects TRBV20-1 to TRBJ2-1, with 11 bases aligning to TRBD1. CDR1 and CDR2 (germline): DFQATT, SNEGSKA (reference sequence). The CDR3 covers 15 residues. Germline trimming cut 3 bases from V and 2 bases from J; bases unmatched to any gene: 3. This CDR3 is CSARPGQGAYNEQFF. CDR3 bases: TGCAGTGCTAGGCCGGGACAGGGGGCCTACAATGAGCAGTTCTTC.

Many counts were recorded for this clonotype. For the CDR3, the DNA is TGTGCCAGCGGACCGGGACAGTACACCGGGGAGCTGTTTTTT. Translation: CASGPGQYTGELFF. This sequence joins TRBV12-3 or TRBV12-4 and TRBJ2-2; 7 bases fit TRBD1. Unmatched junction bases numbered 6, after V lost 8 bases and J lost 3 bases. CDR3 length: 14 residues.

This clonotype was seen more than once but under ten times. The V call is TRBV7-2, the J call TRBJ2-3; possibly TRBD1 or TRBD2 for D (5 bases each). V was clipped by 4 bases and J by 6 bases, with 11 bases between them. CDR1 is SGHTA, CDR2 FQGNSA, per germline. The CDR3 extends over 13 amino acids. This CDR3 reads CASSWRGEDTQYF. CDR3 coding DNA: TGTGCCAGCAGCTGGCGAGGGGAGGATACGCAGTATTTT.

This clonotype appeared many times. The chain links TRBV3-1 to TRBJ1-1; D might be TRBD1 (6 bases). V gave up 4 bases and J gave up 1 base, with 10 bases separating them. There are 14 residues in the CDR3. CDR1 and CDR2 from the germline V gene are LGHDT and YNNKEL (reference sequence). This CDR3 is CASSLWTENTEAFF. CDR3 nucleotide sequence: TGTGCCAGCAGCCTGTGGACAGAGAACACTGAAGCTTTCTTT.

This clonotype was seen just once. The chain employs TRBV15 and TRBJ2-1; 7 nucleotides line up with TRBD1. Germline V gene data show CDR1 as LNHNV and CDR2 as YYDKDF (reference sequence). The ends lost 3 bases at V and 5 bases at J; junction bases unmatched: 4. CDR3 length: 14 residues. The CDR3 region is CATSRDRSNNEQFF. The CDR3, as DNA: TGTGCCACCAGCAGGGACAGGTCCAACAATGAGCAGTTCTTC.

The V gene is TRBV30, the J gene TRBJ2-3; 7 bases map to TRBD1. Germline V gene lookup returns CDR1 GTSNPN and CDR2 SVGIG (reference sequence). The CDR3 sequence is 15 residues long. V lost 1 base, J lost 2 bases, and 6 bases stayed unmatched. CDR3 loop: CAWSDGDSYTDTQYF. The DNA of the CDR3 is TGTGCCTGGAGTGACGGGGACAGCTACACAGATACGCAGTATTTT.

The chain couples TRBV11-3 to TRBJ2-7; 12 bases are a match to TRBD1. The germline CDR1 and CDR2 sequences are SGHNT and YENEEA. Trimming at V came to 4 bases and at J to 5 bases, leaving 6 bases not matched to a gene. CDR3 size: 15 residues. CDR3 sequence reads: CASSSGTGGNDEQYF. Here the CDR3 DNA reads TGTGCCAGCAGCTCCGGGACAGGGGGCAATGACGAGCAGTACTTC. The full variable domain, rest sourced from reference TRBV11-3 and TRBJ2-7, is EAGVVQSPRYKIIEKKQPVAFWCNPISGHNTLYWYLQNLGQGPELLIRYENEEAVDDSQLPKDRFSAERLKGVDSTLKIQPAELGDSAVYLCASSSGTGGNDEQYFGPGTRLTVT.

There are a few counts of this clonotype. This chain uses TRBV20-1 with TRBJ2-7, with 8 positions matching TRBD2. The CDR3 loop spans 13 amino acids. The trim removed 6 bases at V and 8 bases at J, leaving 12 bases unmatched. From germline, CDR1 is DFQATT and CDR2 SNEGSKA (reference sequence). The CDR3 protein is CSAGKAGVRQQYF. CDR3 in DNA: TGCAGTGCGGGTAAAGCGGGAGTCCGCCAGCAGTACTTC.

The chain couples TRBV29-1 to TRBJ2-7; the D gene could be TRBD1 or TRBD2 (6 bases each). Germline CDR1 and CDR2: SQVTM and ANQGSEA. This CDR3 region has 16 residues. V was trimmed by 7 bases and J by 2 bases, leaving 24 bases between them. CDR3 nucleotide sequence: TGCAGCGCGGACAGTGTGTTAGGGGGGCCCCCCTACGAGCAGTACTTC. Translation gives CSADSVLGGPPYEQYF.

This clonotype has a handful of counts. The gene calls are TRBV5-5 and TRBJ2-5; 9 nucleotides match TRBD1. The CDR3 contains 15 residues. V shed 3 bases, J shed 6 bases, and the junction held 9 bases outside the gene matches. Germline CDR1 is SGHKS and CDR2 is YYEKEE (reference sequence). The CDR3 here is CASSSNPGQGKTQYF. CDR3 sequence (DNA): TGTGCCAGCAGCTCTAATCCGGGACAGGGAAAGACCCAGTACTTC.

This chain connects TRBV10-3 to TRBJ2-7; D is possibly TRBD1 (7 bases). CDR3 length equals 13 residues. CDR1 is ENHRY and CDR2 is SYGVKD in the germline V gene. V lost 7 bases to trimming and J lost 1 base, with 11 bases between them. The CDR3 nucleotides read TGTGCCATCACCGCGGGACAGTCCTACGAGCAGTACTTC. Its translation is CAITAGQSYEQYF.

This sequence joins TRBV11-2 and TRBJ2-7; 10 bases line up with TRBD2. Germline CDR1 reads SGHAT; CDR2 reads FQNNGV. This CDR3 contains 14 residues. Trimming removed 5 bases from V and 3 bases from J; junction bases left unmatched: 4. Here the CDR3 reads CASSPAGGVYEQYF. The CDR3 DNA is TGTGCCAGCAGCCCAGCGGGAGGGGTCTACGAGCAGTACTTC.